This T cell receptor beta chain was retrieved from a study of T cells in Graves' hyperthyroidism and ophthalmopathy. This CDR3 has 17 residues. From germline, CDR1 is SGHVS and CDR2 FNYEAQ. Losses at the gene ends were 1 base for V and 6 bases for J; bases not matched to a gene: 10. This clonotype was seen more than once but under ten times. The CDR3 regions of TCR beta were amplified from RNA transcripts. Initially, a first-round RT-PCR of the TCR CDR3 employed the HTBI primer set. Via MiXCR, TCRdb re-called the multiplex PCR reads, giving one row per CDR3 protein. The repertoire consists of 300,000 to 400,000 distinct CDR3 sequences, with 13% to 15% occurring once and the leading ten covering 15% to 20%.

The chain couples TRBV7-6 to TRBJ2-2; 8 bases map to TRBD2. The receptor was isolated from a woman aged 25 to 45 with Graves' ophthalmopathy. Material for sequencing was blood. The CDR3 protein is CASSLVTGLAIPGELFF. The CDR3 DNA reads as TGTGCCAGCAGCTTAGTTACTGGACTAGCAATCCCCGGGGAGCTGTTTTTT.